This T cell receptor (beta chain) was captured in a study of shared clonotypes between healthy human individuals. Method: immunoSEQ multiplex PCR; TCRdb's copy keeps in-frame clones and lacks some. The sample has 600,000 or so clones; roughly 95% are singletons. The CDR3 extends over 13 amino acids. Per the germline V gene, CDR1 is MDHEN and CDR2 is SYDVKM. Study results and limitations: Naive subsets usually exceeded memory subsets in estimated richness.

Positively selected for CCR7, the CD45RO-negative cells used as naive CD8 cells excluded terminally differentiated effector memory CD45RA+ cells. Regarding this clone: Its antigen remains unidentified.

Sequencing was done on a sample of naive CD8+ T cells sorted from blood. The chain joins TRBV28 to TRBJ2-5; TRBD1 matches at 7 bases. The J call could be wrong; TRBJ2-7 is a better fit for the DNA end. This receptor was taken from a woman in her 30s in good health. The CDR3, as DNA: TGTGCCAGCAGCGACAGGGCGCCCTACGAGCAGTACTTC. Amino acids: CASSDRAPYEQYF.